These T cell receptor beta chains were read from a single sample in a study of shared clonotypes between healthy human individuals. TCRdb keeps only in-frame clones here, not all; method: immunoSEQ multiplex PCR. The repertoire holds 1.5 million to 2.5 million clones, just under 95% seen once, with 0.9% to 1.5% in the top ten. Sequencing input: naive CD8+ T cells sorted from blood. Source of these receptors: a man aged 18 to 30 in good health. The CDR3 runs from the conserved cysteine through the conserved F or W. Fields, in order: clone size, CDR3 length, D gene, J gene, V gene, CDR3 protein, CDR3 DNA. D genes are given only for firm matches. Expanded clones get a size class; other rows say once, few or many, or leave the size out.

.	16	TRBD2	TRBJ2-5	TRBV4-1	CASSPTSGGALETQYF	TGCGCCAGCAGCCCCACTAGCGGGGGGGCTCTCGAGACCCAGTACTTC
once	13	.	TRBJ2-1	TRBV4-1	CASSQDRNNEQFF	TGCGCCAGCAGCCAAGATCGAAACAATGAGCAGTTCTTC
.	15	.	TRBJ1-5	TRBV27	CASSSPRQRGQPQHF	TGTGCCAGCAGTTCCCCTCGACAGCGTGGCCAGCCCCAGCATTTT
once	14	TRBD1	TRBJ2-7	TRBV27	CASSLGDRGYEQYF	TGTGCCAGCAGTTTAGGGGACAGGGGATACGAGCAGTACTTC
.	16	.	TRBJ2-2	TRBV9	CASSGGSSINTGELFF	TGTGCCAGCAGCGGAGGGTCCTCCATTAACACCGGGGAGCTGTTTTTT
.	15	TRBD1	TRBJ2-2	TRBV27	CASSFQGDGTGELFF	TGTGCCAGCAGTTTCCAGGGGGACGGCACCGGGGAGCTGTTTTTT
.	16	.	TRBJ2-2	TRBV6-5	CASSYSAGINTGELFF	TGTGCCAGCAGTTACTCGGCAGGGATAAACACCGGGGAGCTGTTTTTT
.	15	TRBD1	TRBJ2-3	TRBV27	CASIAGTGGFDTQYF	TGTGCCAGCATAGCCGGGACAGGGGGTTTCGATACGCAGTATTTT
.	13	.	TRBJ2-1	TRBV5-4	CASSFGGGNEQFF	TGTGCCAGCAGCTTCGGGGGCGGGAATGAGCAGTTCTTC
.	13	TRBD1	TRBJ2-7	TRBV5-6	CASNPGGQYEQYF	TGTGCCAGCAACCCAGGGGGCCAGTACGAGCAGTACTTC
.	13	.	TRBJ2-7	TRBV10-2	CASSEGSRGEQYF	TGCGCCAGCAGTGAAGGCTCTCGTGGCGAGCAGTACTTC
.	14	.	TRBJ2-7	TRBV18	CASSPPGGSYEQYF	TGTGCCAGCTCACCACCGGGGGGCTCCTACGAGCAGTACTTC